These 20 T cell receptor beta chains were sequenced from one sample in a study of tumor-infiltrating lymphocytes in primary liver carcinoma. For blood RNA, unsorted whole blood served as the source, and germline DNA was extracted too. With roughly 540 ng total RNA as template and a constant-region primer, TCR beta cDNA was made. The TCR beta library was amplified through three nested multiplex PCR rounds in a modified ARM-PCR procedure. The opening two PCR rounds, about 10 cycles each, paired TRBV1-TRBV30 forward primers with a C-beta reverse primer. TCRdb re-called the multiplex PCR reads with MiXCR, one entry per CDR3 protein. The sample holds about 200,000 distinct CDR3 sequences; less than 70% are singletons and the top ten take 6% to 8.5%. Sequenced material: peripheral blood. These receptors came from a woman in her fifties or sixties with primary liver carcinoma and hepatitis B virus infection.

With respect to this clonotype: Possible read error: a much larger clone is one base away. As the CDR3 is not closed by the conserved phenylalanine or tryptophan, this likely results from a read error. The chain carries TRBV10-3 and TRBJ2-6, with TRBD2 identical over 7 bases. Per the germline V gene, CDR1 is ENHRY and CDR2 is SYGVKD. The CDR3 spans 18 residues. After removal of 7 bases from V and 2 bases from J, the junction contained 14 bases not matched to a gene. The CDR3 region is CAITEGTRENPGANVLTS. The CDR3 bases are TGTGCCATCACTGAAGGTACGCGGGAGAACCCTGGGGCCAACGTCCTGACTTCC.

For this clonotype: A read error may account for a junction end that differs from germline. This chain connects TRBV5-1 to TRBJ2-5, with TRBD1 matching over 8 bases. The CDR3 sequence is 16 residues long. From germline, CDR1 is SGHRS and CDR2 YFSETQ. CDR3 coding DNA: TGCCCCAGCAGCTTGCGTCCAGGGGGCTCGGAAGAGACCCAGTACTTC. Translating it yields CPSSLRPGGSEETQYF.

Of note for this clonotype: A much larger clone lies one base from this, so it may be a read error. This rearrangement joins TRBV5-5 to TRBJ2-3; no firm D call. CDR3 length: 13 amino acids. Germline assignment: CDR1 SGHKS and CDR2 YYEKEE (reference sequence). CDR3 nucleotide sequence: TGTGCCAGCAGCCCCGCGAGCACAAATACGCAGTATTTT. Translated, it gives CASSPASTNTQYF.

V gene TRBV6-6 combines with J gene TRBJ2-4, with TRBD1 identical over 10 bases. The germline CDR1 and CDR2 sequences are MNHNY and SVGAGI (reference sequence). V dropped 5 bases and J dropped 2; count of bases not matched to a gene: 15. The CDR3 is 19 residues long. CDR3 bases: TGTGCCAGCAGTCTAGAGACAGGGGGCTTAAGAGTAACCAAAAACATTCAGTACTTC. Its protein product is CASSLETGGLRVTKNIQYF.

This clonotype was detected only once. A much larger clone differs by one base, so this may be a read error. This rearrangement joins TRBV6-5 to TRBJ2-2; D gene ambiguous. This CDR3 region has 16 residues. V was pared by 3 bases and J by 4 bases, with 15 bases between. CDR1 is MNHEY, CDR2 SVGAGI, per germline. The CDR3 region is CASSYSFWVPTGELFF. CDR3 bases: TGTGCCAGCAGTTATTCATTTTGGGTGCCCACCGGGGAGCTGTTTTTT.

The chain recombines TRBV7-9 with TRBJ1-2; D is possibly TRBD1 (6 bases). V gave up 7 bases and J gave up 4 bases, with 16 bases separating them. Germline V CDR1 and CDR2: SEHNR, FQNEAQ (reference sequence). The CDR3 loop spans 14 amino acids. The CDR3 nucleotides read TGTGCCAGCACCCCCGGGCAGGGGACCTATGGCTACACCTTC. Protein product: CASTPGQGTYGYTF.

V and J are TRBV30 and TRBJ1-5, with D possibly being TRBD1 (5 bases). This CDR3 spans 17 amino acids. Trimming left V 0 bases short and J 2 bases short, with 17 bases between. Looked up from germline, CDR1 is GTSNPN and CDR2 is SVGIG (reference sequence). The CDR3 spells CAWSVLGARSGNQPQHF. The CDR3, as DNA: TGTGCCTGGAGTGTACTTGGGGCCCGGAGTGGCAATCAGCCCCAGCATTTT.

This clonotype came up once. One base away lies a much larger clone, so this may be a sequencing read error. V and J are TRBV6-1 and TRBJ2-1; D not certain. The ends were cut back, 2 bases at V and 5 bases at J, with 10 bases in the middle. Germline V CDR1 and CDR2: MNHNS, SASEGT. This CDR3 has 14 amino acids. This CDR3 reads CASSEIVLNNEQFF. The CDR3 nucleotides are TGTGCCAGCAGTGAAATAGTACTTAACAATGAGCAGTTCTTC.

A remark on this clonotype: The junction does not match germline at one end; this may be a read error. V gene TRBV6-6 combines with J gene TRBJ2-5, with D tentatively TRBD2 (6 bases). The CDR3 loop spans 15 amino acids. Germline values: CDR1 MNHNY, CDR2 SVGAGI (reference sequence). This CDR3 reads CASSYYGGRQETQCF. The CDR3 DNA reads TGTGCCAGCAGTTACTACGGGGGTCGGCAAGAGACCCAGTGCTTC.

On this clonotype itself: One junction end does not reproduce the germline sequence, and a read error may be involved. The V call is TRBV5-1, the J call TRBJ2-1; 7 positions agree with TRBD2. Germline values: CDR1 SGHRS, CDR2 YFSETQ. This CDR3 contains 14 residues. CDR3 DNA: TGCGCCAGCAGCCCGCGGGAGTCCTACAATGAGCAGTCCTTC. The encoded protein is CASSPRESYNEQSF. The whole variable domain, filled in from reference TRBV5-1 and TRBJ2-1, reads KAGVTQTPRYLIKTRGQQVTLSCSPISGHRSVSWYQQTPGQGLQFLFEYFSETQRNKGNFPGRFSGRQFSNSRSEMNVSTLELGDSALYLCASSPRESYNEQSFGPGTRLTVL.

Comments on this clonotype: One junction end disagrees with the germline gene, perhaps due to a read error. The CDR3 DNA sequence: TGCGCCGGCAGCTTGGGTGGCCACACCTACAATGAGCAGTTCTTC. It codes for CAGSLGGHTYNEQFF. The V gene is TRBV5-1, the J gene TRBJ2-1, with D unclear. CDR3 length: 15 amino acids. CDR1 and CDR2 (germline): SGHRS, YFSETQ.

Concerning this clonotype itself: It may be a read error: a sequence one base away is much more abundant. The chain has TRBV12-3 or TRBV12-4 and TRBJ2-7; D is ambiguous. CDR3 length: 12 amino acids. The CDR3 coding sequence is TGTGTCAGCAGCTCAAATTCCTACGAGCAGTACTTC. Translation: CVSSSNSYEQYF.

The V gene is TRBV30, the J gene TRBJ2-1, with 8 bases that match TRBD2. Germline lookup yields CDR1 GTSNPN and CDR2 SVGIG (reference sequence). The CDR3 is 14 amino acids. V shed 5 bases, J shed 2 bases, and the junction held 5 bases outside the gene matches. In nucleotides, the CDR3 is TGTGCCTGGGATAGCGGGGTACCCTACAATGAGCAGTTCTTC. It specifies CAWDSGVPYNEQFF.

Remarks on this clonotype: A read error is possible here, since a much larger clone lies one base away. The chain couples TRBV4-1 to TRBJ1-2, with unresolved D. There are 13 residues in the CDR3. Germline V lookup: CDR1 MGHRA, CDR2 YSYEKL. In DNA form, the CDR3 reads TGCGCCAGCAGCCAAGAAGTGGGCTATAGCTACACCTTC. Its translation is CASSQEVGYSYTF.

Worth noting for this clonotype: Mismatch with germline at one junction end may stem from a read error. This chain links TRBV5-4 with TRBJ1-1, with a tentative D call TRBD1 (5 bases). This CDR3 region has 14 residues. Germline V lookup: CDR1 SGHNT, CDR2 YYREEE (reference sequence). This CDR3 reads CAGSGPTENTEAFF. CDR3 DNA sequence: TGTGCCGGCAGCGGCCCGACAGAGAACACTGAAGCTTTCTTT.

About this clonotype: It is likely a read error, because the conserved phenylalanine at the end of the CDR3 is missing. The chain employs TRBV11-3 and TRBJ2-1; no clear D gene. The germline V and J ends were trimmed by 1 base and 5 bases, with 9 bases remaining between them. From germline, CDR1 is SGHNT and CDR2 YENEEA. The CDR3 consists of 14 residues. CDR3 DNA: TGTGCCAGCAGCTTAGGGGTCAGCAACAATGAGCAGTTCATC. This sequence encodes CASSLGVSNNEQFI.

Turning to this clonotype: Being one base from a much bigger clone, this may be a read error. The J gene is TRBJ1-1, the V gene TRBV6-6; D is unresolved. The length of the CDR3 is 11 residues. CDR1 is MNHNY and CDR2 is SVGAGI in the germline V gene (reference sequence). The V and J ends lost 5 bases and 10 bases respectively, with 11 bases between them. CDR3 nucleotide sequence: TGTGCCAGCAGTGCGCCTGGTAGAGCTTTCTTT. It specifies CASSAPGRAFF.

J is TRBJ2-7 and V is TRBV11-2; possible D gene TRBD1, 6 bases. Trimming took 8 bases from V and 4 from J, leaving 18 bases between them. The germline V gene has CDR1 SGHAT and CDR2 FQNNGV. The CDR3 sequence is 14 residues long. The CDR3 DNA reads as TGTGCCAGCGGCTCGACGACAGGAGTATACGAGCAGTACTTC. This gives the protein CASGSTTGVYEQYF.

Concerning this clonotype itself: Possible read error: a much larger clone is one base away. The chain carries TRBV6-1 and TRBJ2-1; 13 nucleotides agree with TRBD2. CDR3 length: 15 residues. CDR1 and CDR2 (germline): MNHNS, SASEGT. Trimming took 6 bases from V and 9 from J; bases not matched to a gene: 8. CDR3 sequence: CASRELAGGPIEQFF. The DNA for the CDR3 is TGTGCCAGCAGGGAACTAGCGGGAGGGCCCATTGAGCAGTTCTTC.

This chain uses TRBV28 with TRBJ2-7; TRBD2 aligns across 7 bases. Germline values: CDR1 MDHEN, CDR2 SYDVKM. V trimming: 3 bases; J trimming: 3 bases; junction bases outside the gene matches: 11. This CDR3 spans 16 amino acids. The CDR3 DNA is TGTGCCAGCAGTTTGGGAGGGGCAGGAGATTTCTACGAGCAGTACTTC. It yields the protein CASSLGGAGDFYEQYF.